The sequence of this TCR beta chain was determined in a study of blood T cell repertoires in COVID-19 (dated by TCRdb to about 2020). Looking at the study overall: The collaborator samples originated in the United States, Italy and Spain and spanned the acute and convalescent phases of COVID-19. The material from the prospective study consisted of cDNA or gDNA derived from T cells, B-cell-depleted T cells, or PBMCs. The dataset comprised deeply sampled blood TCRbeta repertoires from subjects exposed to, actively infected with, or recovered from COVID-19. The repertoires were released in a freely available public database intended as a resource for research on the immune response to SARS-CoV-2. The samples were drawn from two sources: the first 160 participants of the ongoing ImmuneRACE study, and 1,000 to 1,500 subjects contributed by 6 global collaborators. The sample metadata nearly always contained a de-identified subject ID, COVID-19 status, age in years and sex. Where available, HLA class I and class II types were taken from metadata supplied by the sample provider and were not determined by assay-based typing. What the research found in general, with its limitations: The quantity of clinical and demographic metadata differed by source and by participant and was supplied without curation.

CDR1 LGHDT and CDR2 YNNKEL are derived from the germline V gene (reference sequence). Spanning cysteine to phenylalanine, the CDR3 consists of 14 amino acids. Solely the CDR3 DNA is kept, with 42 bases framed from the first base. V is cut by 6 bases and J by 0 bases, and the space between the germline ends is 11 bases. TCRbeta CDR3 regions were amplified from genomic DNA by means of the immunoSEQ Assay, a bias-controlled multiplex PCR. In the original analysis: Within the assay, amplification of reference gene primers was used to estimate how many nucleated cells each sample contained. Sequence reads were collapsed and filtered to measure the absolute abundance of every unique TCRbeta CDR3 rearrangement. For each sample, productive Simpson clonality was calculated by taking the square root of Simpson's diversity index across productive rearrangements. TCRdb took this table from immuneACCESS and kept in-frame rearrangements with V and J called. Such tables lack part of the clones; where checked against another copy, unresolved V genes explain under half of the gap, and the rest is unexplained. V and J calls and clone size are copied from that table; D and trimming were computed from the DNA. This sample comprises around 100,000 clones, around 74% of them detected only once. 3.5% to 4% of the sample goes to the ten largest clones.

In Seattle, one collaborating source enrolled patients while the infection was active and tracked those patients longitudinally over the course of disease. The collaborating institutions used their own protocols to collect whole blood in K2EDTA tubes. For TCRbeta analysis, collaborators shipped samples in one of three forms: frozen whole blood, isolated PBMCs, or DNA extracted from either of those sample types. Remarks on this clone: Its antigen is still unknown. Nothing much larger sits one base from this clone, and base qualities are not available.

The clonotype originates from a man between 65 and 85 years old with COVID-19, enrolled during active disease. Recombination joined TRBV3-1 (or the pseudogene TRBV3-2) with TRBJ1-1, and perhaps TRBD1 as D gene, on 6 matching bases. Sequenced input: peripheral blood. The DNA sequence is TGTGCCAGCAGGACGACAGGACTGAACACTGAAGCTTTCTTT. Translation gives CASRTTGLNTEAFF.